This TCR beta chain was retrieved from a study of cytomegalovirus exposure and HLA in healthy donors. In the PCR, 60 Vbeta and 13 Jbeta primers were used. Only in-frame clones appear in the TCRdb table, and some are missing; sequencing was by immunoSEQ multiplex PCR. Here the sample spans 130,000 to 150,000 clones, roughly 66% being singletons. Trimming took 2 bases from V and 3 from J, leaving 8 bases between them. The CDR3 length is 13 residues. Germline V gene lookup returns CDR1 SGHRS and CDR2 YFSETQ. This clone was seen only a few times. This TCR derives from a woman between 18 and 29 years old in good health and CMV-seronegative. This chain connects TRBV5-1 to TRBJ2-5; D gene uncertain. The sequenced material came from PBMCs. CDR3 DNA: TGCGCCAGCAGCTTAACTCGGGAAGAGACCCAGTACTTC. As protein: CASSLTREETQYF.